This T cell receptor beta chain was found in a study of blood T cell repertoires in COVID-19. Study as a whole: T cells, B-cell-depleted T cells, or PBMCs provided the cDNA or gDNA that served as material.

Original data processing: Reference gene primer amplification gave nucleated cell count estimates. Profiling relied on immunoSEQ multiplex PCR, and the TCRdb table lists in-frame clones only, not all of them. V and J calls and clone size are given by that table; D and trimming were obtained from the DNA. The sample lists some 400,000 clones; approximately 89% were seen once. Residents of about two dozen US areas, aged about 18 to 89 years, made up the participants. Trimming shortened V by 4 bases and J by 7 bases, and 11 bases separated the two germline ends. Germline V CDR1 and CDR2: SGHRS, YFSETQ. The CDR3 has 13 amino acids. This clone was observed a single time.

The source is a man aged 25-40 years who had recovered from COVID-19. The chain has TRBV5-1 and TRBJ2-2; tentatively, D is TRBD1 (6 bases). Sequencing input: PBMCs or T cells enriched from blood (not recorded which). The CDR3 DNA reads TGCGCCAGCAGCCTACAGGGTATCGGGGAGCTGTTTTTT. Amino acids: CASSLQGIGELFF.